Each of the 5 T cell receptor beta chains below was sequenced from the same sample in a study of CD8+CD57+ T cells in acquired aplastic anemia. Genomic DNA acted as the template from which TCR beta VDJ combination and CDR3 sequence profiling were carried out. MiXCR, run by TCRdb on the reads, gives a single entry per CDR3 protein. This table has 40,000 or so distinct CDR3 sequences, around 76% appearing once. Sequencing input: sorted CD4+, CD8+, or CD8+CD57+ T cells (not recorded which) from PBMCs. Receptors were obtained from a human donor in good health, serving as a control.

This clonotype was detected once. The chain employs TRBV20-1 and TRBJ1-4, with D hard to call. CDR3 length: 13 amino acids. The germline CDR1 and CDR2 sequences are DFQATT and SNEGSKA (reference sequence). V was trimmed by 3 bases and J by 7 bases, leaving 12 bases between them. The CDR3 loop is CSASIQKGEKLFF. CDR3 nucleotide sequence: TGCAGTGCTAGTATCCAGAAAGGTGAAAAACTGTTTTTT.

The chain uses TRBV10-3 and TRBJ1-4; D possibly corresponds to TRBD1 (6 bases). In germline, CDR1 is ENHRY, CDR2 SYGVKD. The CDR3 totals 15 residues. The V end lost 10 bases, the J end lost 4 bases, and 19 bases lay between the germline ends. CDR3 protein: CATAIGDRFNEKLFF. The CDR3 nucleotides read TGTGCCACCGCGATAGGTGACAGGTTTAATGAAAAACTGTTTTTT.

This rearrangement joins TRBV11-2 to TRBJ2-7; TRBD2 agrees at 15 bases. The V segment lost 3 bases and the J segment 5 bases; nucleotides outside the gene matches: 5. CDR1 SGHAT and CDR2 FQNNGV come from the germline V gene. The CDR3 has 16 amino acids. DNA for the CDR3: TGTGCCAGCAGCTTCCGGACTAGCGGGGGGGCCCACGAGCAGTACTTC. Its protein product is CASSFRTSGGAHEQYF.

The chain employs TRBV20-1 and TRBJ1-5; 7 bases align to TRBD1. CDR1 DFQATT and CDR2 SNEGSKA come from the germline V gene (reference sequence). The CDR3 is 13 residues long. Trimming at V came to 7 bases and at J to 2 bases, leaving 5 bases not matched to a gene. This chain's CDR3 is CSGTGQGNQPQHF. The CDR3 DNA sequence: TGCAGTGGGACTGGACAGGGCAATCAGCCCCAGCATTTT.

Concerning this clonotype itself: Since no conserved phenylalanine or tryptophan closes the CDR3, a read error is the likely cause. The J gene is TRBJ1-2, the V gene TRBV7-2; no reliable D call. Germline CDR1 is SGHTA and CDR2 is FQGNSA. The CDR3 length is 14 residues. V lost 6 bases to trimming and J lost 4 bases, with 15 bases between them. In DNA, the CDR3 is TGTGCCAGCAGGTTGTTGGCAGATCCCTATGGCTACACCCTC. It yields the protein CASRLLADPYGYTL.